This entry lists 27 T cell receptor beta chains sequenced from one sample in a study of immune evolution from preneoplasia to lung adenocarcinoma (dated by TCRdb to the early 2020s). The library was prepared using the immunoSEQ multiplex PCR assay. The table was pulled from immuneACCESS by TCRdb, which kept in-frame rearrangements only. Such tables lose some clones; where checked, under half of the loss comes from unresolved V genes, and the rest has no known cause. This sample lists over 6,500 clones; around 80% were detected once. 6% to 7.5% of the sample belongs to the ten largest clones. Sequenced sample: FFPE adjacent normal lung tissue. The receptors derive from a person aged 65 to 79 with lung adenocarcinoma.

The CDR3 loop reads CASSSSQLGKETQYF. The CDR3 DNA follows: TGTGCCAGCAGCTCTTCTCAACTAGGGAAAGAGACCCAGTACTTC. The V gene is TRBV27, the J gene TRBJ2-5; tentatively, D is TRBD2 (5 bases). The V gene's germline CDR1 is MNHEY and CDR2 SMNVEV (reference sequence). The V gene lost 6 bases and the J gene lost 3 bases, with 17 bases spanning the gap. This CDR3 has 15 residues.

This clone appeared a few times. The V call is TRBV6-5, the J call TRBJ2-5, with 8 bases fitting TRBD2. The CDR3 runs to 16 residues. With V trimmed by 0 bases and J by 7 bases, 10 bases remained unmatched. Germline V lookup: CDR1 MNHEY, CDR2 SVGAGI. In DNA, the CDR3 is TGTGCCAGCAGTTACTCAACGGGAGGGCATTCTGGGACCCAGTACTTC. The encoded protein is CASSYSTGGHSGTQYF.

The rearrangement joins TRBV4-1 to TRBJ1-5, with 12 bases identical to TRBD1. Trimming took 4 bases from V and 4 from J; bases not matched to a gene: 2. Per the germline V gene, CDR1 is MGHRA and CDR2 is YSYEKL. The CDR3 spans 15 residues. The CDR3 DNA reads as TGCGCCAGCAGCCGGGGACAGGGGGCGAATCAGCCCCAGCATTTT. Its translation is CASSRGQGANQPQHF.

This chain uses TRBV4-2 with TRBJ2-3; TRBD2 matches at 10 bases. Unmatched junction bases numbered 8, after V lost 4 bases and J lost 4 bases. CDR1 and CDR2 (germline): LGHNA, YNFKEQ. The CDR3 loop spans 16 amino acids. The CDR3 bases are TGTGCCAGCAGCCGTTTAGCGGGGGGTGGCGCAGATACGCAGTATTTT. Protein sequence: CASSRLAGGGADTQYF.

CDR3 sequence reads: CASSTGTGGLFTEAFF. The CDR3 nucleotides are TGCGCCAGCAGCACCGGGACAGGGGGCCTTTTCACTGAAGCTTTCTTT. The chain is built from TRBV5-1 and TRBJ1-1; 12 positions match TRBD1. CDR3 length equals 16 residues. With 4 bases clipped from V and 4 bases from J, the junction kept 8 bases outside the gene matches. CDR1 is SGHRS and CDR2 is YFSETQ in the germline V gene. The whole variable domain, filled in from reference TRBV5-1 and TRBJ1-1, reads KAGVTQTPRYLIKTRGQQVTLSCSPISGHRSVSWYQQTPGQGLQFLFEYFSETQRNKGNFPGRFSGRQFSNSRSEMNVSTLELGDSALYLCASSTGTGGLFTEAFFGQGTRLTVV.

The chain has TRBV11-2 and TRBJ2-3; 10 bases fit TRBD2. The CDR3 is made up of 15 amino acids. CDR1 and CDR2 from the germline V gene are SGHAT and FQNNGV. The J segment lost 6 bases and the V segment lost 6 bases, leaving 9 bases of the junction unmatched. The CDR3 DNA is TGTGCCAGCAGTGGAGCGGGGGGGCCCACGGATACGCAGTATTTT. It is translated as CASSGAGGPTDTQYF.

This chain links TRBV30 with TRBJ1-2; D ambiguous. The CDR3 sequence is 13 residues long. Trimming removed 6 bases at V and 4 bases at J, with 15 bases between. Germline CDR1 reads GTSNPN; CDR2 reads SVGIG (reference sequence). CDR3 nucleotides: TGTGCCTGCCATAGCCTGTTTAGCTATGGCTACACCTTC. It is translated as CACHSLFSYGYTF.

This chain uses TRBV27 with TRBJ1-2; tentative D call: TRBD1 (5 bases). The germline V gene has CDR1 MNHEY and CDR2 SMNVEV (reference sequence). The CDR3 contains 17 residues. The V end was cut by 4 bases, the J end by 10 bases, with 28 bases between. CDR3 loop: CASSYRRQTTFLLYYTF. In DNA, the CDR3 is TGTGCCAGCAGTTACCGGAGACAGACGACCTTCTTACTCTACTACACCTTC.

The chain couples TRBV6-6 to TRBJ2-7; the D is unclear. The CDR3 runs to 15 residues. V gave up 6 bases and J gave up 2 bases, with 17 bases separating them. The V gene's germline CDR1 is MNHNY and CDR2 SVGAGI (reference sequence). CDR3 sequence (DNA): TGTGCCAGCAGCTACAATCCGGAGAGGCCCTACGAGCAGTACTTC. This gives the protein CASSYNPERPYEQYF.

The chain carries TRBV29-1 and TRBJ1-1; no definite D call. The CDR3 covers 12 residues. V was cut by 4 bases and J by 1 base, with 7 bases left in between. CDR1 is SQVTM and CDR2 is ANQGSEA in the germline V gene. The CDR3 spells CSVVRGNTEAFF. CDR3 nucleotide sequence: TGCAGCGTTGTCCGAGGGAACACTGAAGCTTTCTTT.

In DNA form, the CDR3 reads TGTGCCAGCAGACTAGGGTTAGCGACCGGGGAGCTGTTTTTT. This translates into CASRLGLATGELFF. The chain is built from TRBV5-6 and TRBJ2-2; D might be TRBD2 (5 bases). The CDR3 contains 14 residues. From germline, CDR1 is SGHDT and CDR2 YYEEEE. The V end lost 5 bases, the J end lost 5 bases, and 13 bases lay between the germline ends.

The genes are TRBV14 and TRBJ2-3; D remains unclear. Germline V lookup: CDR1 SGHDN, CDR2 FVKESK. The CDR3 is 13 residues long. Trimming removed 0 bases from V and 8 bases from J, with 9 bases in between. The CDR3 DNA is TGTGCCAGCAGCCAAGATTCACGAGGTACGCAGTATTTT. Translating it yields CASSQDSRGTQYF.

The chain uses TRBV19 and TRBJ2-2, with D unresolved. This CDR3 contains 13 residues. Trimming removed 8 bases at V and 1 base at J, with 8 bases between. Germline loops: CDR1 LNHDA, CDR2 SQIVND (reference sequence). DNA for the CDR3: TGTGCCAGTCAATCAGGGAACACCGGGGAGCTGTTTTTT. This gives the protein CASQSGNTGELFF.

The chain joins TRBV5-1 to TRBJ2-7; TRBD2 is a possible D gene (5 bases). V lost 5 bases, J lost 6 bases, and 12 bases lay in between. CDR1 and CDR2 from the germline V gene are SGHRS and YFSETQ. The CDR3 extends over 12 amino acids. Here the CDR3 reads CASRDAGIEQYF. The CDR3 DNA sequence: TGCGCCAGCAGGGATGCCGGGATCGAGCAGTACTTC.

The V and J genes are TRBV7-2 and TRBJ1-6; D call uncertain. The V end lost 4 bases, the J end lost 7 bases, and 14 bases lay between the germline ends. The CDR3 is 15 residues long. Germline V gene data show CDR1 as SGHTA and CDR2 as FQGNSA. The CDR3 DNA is TGTGCCAGCAGCTCGTCCTTGGGAACCAATTCACCCCTCCACTTT. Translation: CASSSSLGTNSPLHF.

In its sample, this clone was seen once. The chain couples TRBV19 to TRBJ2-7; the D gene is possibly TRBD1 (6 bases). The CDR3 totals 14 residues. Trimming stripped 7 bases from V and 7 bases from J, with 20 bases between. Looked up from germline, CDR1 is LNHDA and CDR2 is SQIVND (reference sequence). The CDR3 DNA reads TGTGCCAGTACTAAAACTGGACAGTCTACTGAGCAGTACTTC. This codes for CASTKTGQSTEQYF. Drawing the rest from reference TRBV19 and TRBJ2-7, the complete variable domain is DGGITQSPKYLFRKEGQNVTLSCEQNLNHDAMYWYRQDPGQGLRLIYYSQIVNDFQKGDIAEGYSVSREKKESFPLTVTSAQKNPTAFYLCASTKTGQSTEQYFGPGTRLTVT.

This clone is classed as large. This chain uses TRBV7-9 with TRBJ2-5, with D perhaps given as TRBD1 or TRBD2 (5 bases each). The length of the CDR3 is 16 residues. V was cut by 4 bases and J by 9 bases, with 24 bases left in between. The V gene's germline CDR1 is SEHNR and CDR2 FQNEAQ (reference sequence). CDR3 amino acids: CASSSTGAPPGWAQYF. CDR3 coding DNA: TGTGCCAGCAGCTCGACCGGGGCCCCCCCCGGTTGGGCCCAGTACTTC.

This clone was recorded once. The CDR3 reads CASSQGSRNSNTEAFF. The CDR3 bases are TGTGCCAGCAGCCAAGGAAGTCGAAACTCGAACACTGAAGCTTTCTTT. This rearrangement joins TRBV4-2 to TRBJ1-1; D remains ambiguous. CDR1 and CDR2 from the germline V gene are LGHNA and YNFKEQ. The length of the CDR3 is 16 residues. V gave up 1 base and J gave up 1 base, with 13 bases separating them.

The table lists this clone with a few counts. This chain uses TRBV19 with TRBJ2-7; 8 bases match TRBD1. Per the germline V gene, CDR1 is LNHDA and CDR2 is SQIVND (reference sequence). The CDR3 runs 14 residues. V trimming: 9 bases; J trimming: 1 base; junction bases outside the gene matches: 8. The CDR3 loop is CASGTGHDSYEQYF. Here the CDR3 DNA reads TGTGCCAGCGGGACAGGACATGATTCCTACGAGCAGTACTTC.

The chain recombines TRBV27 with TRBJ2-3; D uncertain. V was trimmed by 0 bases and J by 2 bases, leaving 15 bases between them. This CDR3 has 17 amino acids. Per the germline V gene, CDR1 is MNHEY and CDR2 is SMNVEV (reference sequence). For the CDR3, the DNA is TGTGCCAGCAGTTTATCGGAAGGGCCCTATTACACAGATACGCAGTATTTT. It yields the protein CASSLSEGPYYTDTQYF.

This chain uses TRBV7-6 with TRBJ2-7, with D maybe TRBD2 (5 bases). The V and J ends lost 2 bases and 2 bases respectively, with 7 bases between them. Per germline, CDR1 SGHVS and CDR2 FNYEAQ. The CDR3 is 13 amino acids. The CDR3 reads CASSLTRAYEQYF. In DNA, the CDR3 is TGTGCCAGCAGCTTAACTAGGGCCTACGAGCAGTACTTC. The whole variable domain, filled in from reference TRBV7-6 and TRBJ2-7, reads GAGVSQSPRYKVTKRGQDVALRCDPISGHVSLYWYRQALGQGPEFLTYFNYEAQQDKSGLPNDRFSAERPEGSISTLTIQRTEQRDSAMYRCASSLTRAYEQYFGPGTRLTVT.

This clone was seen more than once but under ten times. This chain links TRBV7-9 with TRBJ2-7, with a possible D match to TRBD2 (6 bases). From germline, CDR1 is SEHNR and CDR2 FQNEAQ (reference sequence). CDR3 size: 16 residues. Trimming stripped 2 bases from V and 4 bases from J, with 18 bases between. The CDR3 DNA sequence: TGTGCCAGCAGCTTATATGGGGGACTCCAAACATACGAGCAGTACTTC. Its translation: CASSLYGGLQTYEQYF.

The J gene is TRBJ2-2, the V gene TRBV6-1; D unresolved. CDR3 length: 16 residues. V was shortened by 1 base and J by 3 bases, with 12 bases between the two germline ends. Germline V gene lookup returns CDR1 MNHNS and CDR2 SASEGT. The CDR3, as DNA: TGTGCCAGCAGTGAAGGTCTGAGCCCTGACACCGGGGAGCTGTTTTTT. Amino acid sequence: CASSEGLSPDTGELFF.

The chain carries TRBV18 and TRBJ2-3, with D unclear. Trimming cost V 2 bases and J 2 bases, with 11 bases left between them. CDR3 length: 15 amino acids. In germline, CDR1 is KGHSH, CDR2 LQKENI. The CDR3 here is CASSPMAQNTDTQYF. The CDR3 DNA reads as TGTGCCAGCTCACCAATGGCCCAGAACACAGATACGCAGTATTTT. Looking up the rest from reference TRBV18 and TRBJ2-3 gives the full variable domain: NAGVMQNPRHLVRRRGQEARLRCSPMKGHSHVYWYRQLPEEGLKFMVYLQKENIIDESGMPKERFSAEFPKEGPSILRIQQVVRGDSAAYFCASSPMAQNTDTQYFGPGTRLTVL.

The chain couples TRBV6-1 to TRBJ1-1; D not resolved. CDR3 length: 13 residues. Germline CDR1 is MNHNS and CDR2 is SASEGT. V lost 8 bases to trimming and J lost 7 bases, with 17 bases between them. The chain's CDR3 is CASLPRTVIEAFF. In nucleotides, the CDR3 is TGTGCCAGCTTACCTCGGACGGTTATTGAAGCTTTCTTT.

The CDR3 is CASSQPSRSTDTQYF. CDR3 in DNA: TGTGCCAGCTCACAGCCATCCCGATCCACAGATACGCAGTATTTT. The chain joins TRBV18 to TRBJ2-3; D gene uncertain. Trimming removed 4 bases from V and 2 bases from J, with 13 bases in between. The germline CDR1 and CDR2 sequences are KGHSH and LQKENI. The CDR3 is made up of 15 amino acids.

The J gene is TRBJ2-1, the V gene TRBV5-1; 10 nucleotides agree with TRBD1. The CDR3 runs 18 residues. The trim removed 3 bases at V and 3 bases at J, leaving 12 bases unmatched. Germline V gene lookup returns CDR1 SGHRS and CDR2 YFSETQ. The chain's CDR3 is CASSSGTGVTTGYNEQFF. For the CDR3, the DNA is TGCGCCAGCAGCTCCGGGACAGGGGTAACCACGGGCTACAATGAGCAGTTCTTC.